The next 29 T cell receptor beta chains were all read from a single sample in a study of Graves' ophthalmopathy and Graves' hyperthyroidism. RNA transcripts were the source from which TCR beta CDR3 regions were amplified. HTBI-primed first-round RT-PCR preceded second-round multiplex PCR. TCRdb redid the calling of the multiplex PCR reads with MiXCR, one entry per CDR3 protein. The data show over 500,000 distinct CDR3 sequences, about 20% seen once. The specimen sequenced was peripheral blood. The receptors originated from a woman between 18 and 29 years old with stable Graves' hyperthyroidism. Some clones in this sample may be carry-over from other donors' samples.

In its sample, this clonotype was seen many times. It may be a read error: a sequence one base away is much more abundant. The V and J genes are TRBV6-1 and TRBJ1-5; the D gene is possibly TRBD1 (5 bases). The CDR3 loop spans 15 amino acids. In germline, CDR1 is MNHNS, CDR2 SASEGT. The V and J ends lost 2 bases and 4 bases respectively, with 12 bases between them. The CDR3 reads CASSERDSRNQPQHF. CDR3 in DNA: TGTGCCAGCAGTGAAAGGGACTCCAGGAATCAGCCCCAGCATTTT.

In this sample, this clonotype turned up many times. This chain uses TRBV6-2 or TRBV6-3 with TRBJ1-1; D not certain. The V gene's germline CDR1 is MNHEY and CDR2 SVGEGT. Trimming took 7 bases from V and 1 from J, leaving 10 bases between them. This CDR3 contains 13 residues. The CDR3 region is CASISGANTEAFF. As DNA, the CDR3 is TGTGCCAGCATTTCAGGAGCGAACACTGAAGCTTTCTTT.

This clonotype was recorded many times. V is TRBV20-1 and J is TRBJ1-1, with 7 bases identical to TRBD1. Germline CDR1 is DFQATT and CDR2 is SNEGSKA (reference sequence). This CDR3 has 15 amino acids. The V gene end was trimmed by 0 bases and the J gene end by 1 base; junction bases not matched to a gene: 5. CDR3 region: CSAREHGQANTEAFF. CDR3 in DNA: TGCAGTGCTAGAGAGCACGGACAGGCGAACACTGAAGCTTTCTTT.

This clonotype was recorded once. This chain uses TRBV27 with TRBJ2-5; D is perhaps TRBD2 (5 bases). The CDR3 contains 15 residues. CDR1 and CDR2 (germline): MNHEY, SMNVEV (reference sequence). V lost 1 base and J lost 4, with 13 bases in between. The CDR3 is CASSLYGPEGETQYF. The DNA for the CDR3 is TGTGCCAGCAGTTTATATGGCCCAGAGGGAGAGACCCAGTACTTC.

This clonotype was seen repeatedly, ten times or more. The chain has TRBV12-3 or TRBV12-4 and TRBJ1-1; D may be TRBD1 (6 bases). Trimming left V 0 bases short and J 7 bases short, with 12 bases between. The CDR3 extends over 14 amino acids. DNA for the CDR3: TGTGCCAGCAGTTTAGCGCAAGGACAGCGTGAAGCTTTCTTT. This gives the protein CASSLAQGQREAFF.

This clonotype was recorded many times. As DNA, the CDR3 is TGTGCCAGCAGTTACGGAGGAGGGTCCAATCAGCCCCAGCATTTT. The encoded protein is CASSYGGGSNQPQHF. This chain uses TRBV6-5 with TRBJ1-5; the D is unclear. Germline V gene sequence: CDR1 MNHEY, CDR2 SVGAGI. The CDR3 totals 15 residues. V was trimmed by 2 bases and J by 3 bases, leaving 11 bases between them.

About this clonotype: A clone one base away is much larger, so this may be a read error. V is TRBV29-1 and J is TRBJ2-2; 10 nucleotides agree with TRBD1. Per the germline V gene, CDR1 is SQVTM and CDR2 is ANQGSEA. The CDR3 covers 15 residues. CDR3 sequence: CSARPGQGNTGEMFF. As DNA, the CDR3 is TGCAGCGCCCGACCGGGACAGGGGAACACCGGGGAGATGTTTTTT.

This clonotype was counted many times. The chain couples TRBV2 to TRBJ1-3; the D is unclear. The CDR3 spans 13 residues. Trimming cost V 6 bases and J 4 bases, with 10 bases left between them. Germline CDR1 is SNHLY and CDR2 is FYNNEI. The DNA of the CDR3 is TGTGCCAGCAGGTCGGACGGAGGAAACACCATATATTTT. Its translation is CASRSDGGNTIYF.

The chain links TRBV20-1 to TRBJ2-7; 7 nucleotides align to TRBD1. CDR1 and CDR2 from the germline V gene are DFQATT and SNEGSKA (reference sequence). After removal of 3 bases from V and 2 bases from J, the junction contained 10 bases not matched to a gene. CDR3 length equals 15 residues. In nucleotides, the CDR3 is TGCAGTGCTAGTGGTAGGGGGCAGACAACCTACGAGCAGTACTTC. Amino acid sequence: CSASGRGQTTYEQYF.

This clonotype was seen many times. The genes are TRBV6-5 and TRBJ2-3; 10 bases line up with TRBD1. CDR3 length: 15 residues. Trimming at V came to 4 bases and at J to 10 bases, leaving 11 bases not matched to a gene. From germline, CDR1 is MNHEY and CDR2 SVGAGI. Here the CDR3 DNA reads TGTGCCAGCAGTTCCTCGGGACAGGGGAGGTCAGCGCAGTATTTT. Translated, it gives CASSSSGQGRSAQYF.

Many counts were recorded for this clonotype. The chain is built from TRBV6-5 and TRBJ1-2; TRBD1 matches 8 bases. Trimming at V came to 0 bases and at J to 7 bases, leaving 10 bases not matched to a gene. The CDR3 spans 16 residues. Germline CDR1 is MNHEY and CDR2 is SVGAGI. The CDR3 coding sequence is TGTGCCAGCAGTTACTCACCGACAGGGGTCATCTTTGGCTACACCTTC. Translation: CASSYSPTGVIFGYTF.

This clonotype was observed a single time. This sequence may be a read error, since a much larger clone differs from it by one base. The chain uses TRBV7-2 and TRBJ2-4, with D perhaps matching TRBD1 or TRBD2 (5 bases each). The CDR3 extends over 14 amino acids. The V gene's germline CDR1 is SGHTA and CDR2 FQGNSA. CDR3 residues: CASSRGDAKNSQYF. The CDR3 DNA follows: TGTGCCAGCAGCCGAGGGGATGCCAAAAACAGTCAGTACTTC.

This clonotype was observed many times. This chain's CDR3 is CASSRDLSSYEQYF. The CDR3 DNA reads as TGTGCCAGCAGTCGGGACCTCAGCTCCTACGAGCAGTACTTC. The gene calls are TRBV2 and TRBJ2-7; D is possibly TRBD1 or TRBD2 (5 bases each). CDR1 and CDR2 from the germline V gene are SNHLY and FYNNEI. CDR3 length equals 14 residues. V was clipped by 5 bases and J by 0 bases, with 11 bases between them.

The chain employs TRBV6-1 and TRBJ2-7, with TRBD1 as a possible D gene (6 bases). Trimming pared 6 bases from V and 5 bases from J, leaving 17 bases between. This CDR3 has 14 residues. The germline V gene encodes CDR1 MNHNS and CDR2 SASEGT. In DNA form, the CDR3 reads TGTGCCAGCAGCGAAACAGGGTTAAGTGACGAGCAGTACTTC. It yields the protein CASSETGLSDEQYF.

The chain employs TRBV29-1 and TRBJ2-7; 7 bases agree with TRBD2. The V segment lost 6 bases and the J segment 7 bases; nucleotides outside the gene matches: 9. The CDR3 runs 12 residues. CDR1 is SQVTM and CDR2 is ANQGSEA in the germline V gene. The DNA of the CDR3 is TGCAGCGTACGGGAGACTAGCATTGAGCAGTACTTC. Protein: CSVRETSIEQYF.

Many counts were recorded for this clonotype. The V gene is TRBV5-1, the J gene TRBJ1-5, with 8 bases fitting TRBD1. CDR3 length: 15 residues. In germline, CDR1 is SGHRS, CDR2 YFSETQ. V lost 3 bases and J lost 4; bases outside the gene matches: 6. The CDR3 sequence: CASSWGTGRNQPQHF. The CDR3 nucleotides are TGCGCCAGCAGCTGGGGGACAGGTCGGAATCAGCCCCAGCATTTT.

The J gene is TRBJ2-7, the V gene TRBV18, with 7 bases aligning to TRBD1. Losses at the gene ends were 5 bases for V and 3 bases for J; bases not matched to a gene: 4. Germline V gene sequence: CDR1 KGHSH, CDR2 LQKENI. This CDR3 contains 13 residues. CDR3 DNA sequence: TGTGCCAGCTCAGGCGCAGGGGGCTACGAGCAGTACTTC. Its protein is CASSGAGGYEQYF.

This clonotype appeared many times. V and J are TRBV6-1 and TRBJ1-5, with a possible D match to TRBD1 (5 bases). This CDR3 is built from 16 residues. The V gene's germline CDR1 is MNHNS and CDR2 SASEGT. V lost 4 bases, J lost 2 bases, and 15 bases lay in between. The CDR3 loop reads CASSAWERGGNQPQHF. CDR3 in DNA: TGTGCCAGCAGTGCCTGGGAAAGGGGCGGCAATCAGCCCCAGCATTTT.

This clonotype was detected ten times or more. This sequence joins TRBV20-1 and TRBJ2-5, with D possibly being TRBD2 (7 bases). The germline V and J ends were trimmed by 3 bases and 4 bases, with 15 bases remaining between them. Germline CDR1 reads DFQATT; CDR2 reads SNEGSKA (reference sequence). CDR3 length: 14 residues. The CDR3 nucleotides read TGCAGTGCTAGTAGGGGGGGTAGTGGAGAGACCCAGTACTTC. Its translation: CSASRGGSGETQYF.

This clonotype was found many times. The chain couples TRBV12-3 or TRBV12-4 to TRBJ2-7; D ambiguous. The ends were cut back, 1 base at V and 2 bases at J, with 9 bases in the middle. This CDR3 has 14 amino acids. The CDR3 protein is CASSLEGFTYEQYF. The CDR3 nucleotides read TGTGCCAGCAGTTTAGAAGGGTTTACCTACGAGCAGTACTTC.

At least ten counts were recorded for this clonotype. The genes are TRBV19 and TRBJ1-2; D is ambiguous. Germline values: CDR1 LNHDA, CDR2 SQIVND (reference sequence). The CDR3 totals 15 residues. V was trimmed by 8 bases and J by 0 bases, leaving 16 bases between them. CDR3 residues: CASQDRRPTNYGYTF. CDR3 DNA: TGTGCCAGTCAGGACCGAAGACCAACTAACTATGGCTACACCTTC.

There are a few counts of this clonotype. The rearrangement joins TRBV4-1 to TRBJ2-7, with 8 nucleotides matching TRBD1. V lost 1 base, J lost 7 bases, and 24 bases stayed unmatched. CDR1 is MGHRA, CDR2 YSYEKL, per germline. The CDR3 length is 20 residues. The CDR3 nucleotides read TGCGCCAGCAGCCAAGGAAAGACAGGGGTTACATTCTTAGTCCCGGAGGAGCAGTACTTC. This codes for CASSQGKTGVTFLVPEEQYF.

This clonotype was picked up many times. This rearrangement joins TRBV12-3 or TRBV12-4 to TRBJ2-2, with D hard to call. CDR3 length: 14 residues. Deletions cut 3 bases from V and 5 bases from J, with 10 bases between. Here the CDR3 reads CASSFARLTGELFF. The DNA for the CDR3 is TGTGCCAGCAGTTTTGCCCGGTTAACCGGGGAGCTGTTTTTT.

This clonotype has ten or more counts. The J gene is TRBJ2-5, the V gene TRBV11-2; D possibly corresponds to TRBD2 (5 bases). Trimming removed 0 bases at V and 5 bases at J, with 16 bases between. Germline V gene data show CDR1 as SGHAT and CDR2 as FQNNGV. The CDR3 length is 16 residues. This CDR3 is CASSLERVGLGETQYF. CDR3 bases: TGTGCCAGCAGCTTAGAGAGGGTGGGCCTCGGGGAGACCCAGTACTTC.

The table lists this clonotype with many counts. The chain's CDR3 is CSARDPRGVSYEQYF. In DNA form, the CDR3 reads TGCAGTGCTAGAGATCCTAGGGGTGTCTCCTACGAGCAGTACTTC. The V call is TRBV20-1, the J call TRBJ2-7; possibly TRBD1 for D (5 bases). CDR1 is DFQATT, CDR2 SNEGSKA, per germline (reference sequence). The CDR3 consists of 15 residues. The V end lost 0 bases, the J end lost 0 bases, and 12 bases lay between the germline ends.

Ten or more counts support this clonotype. This rearrangement joins TRBV12-5 to TRBJ1-2; D is ambiguous. CDR3 size: 13 residues. Trimming took 6 bases from V and 7 from J, leaving 15 bases between them. CDR1 is LGHNT and CDR2 is FRNRAP in the germline V gene. This CDR3 is CASGALGGSGYTF. The CDR3 bases are TGTGCTAGTGGGGCGCTGGGCGGTAGTGGCTACACCTTC.

This clonotype was found many times. The chain links TRBV28 to TRBJ1-1; D remains unclear. The CDR3 is 14 amino acids. The ends were cut back, 6 bases at V and 4 bases at J, with 15 bases in the middle. CDR1 and CDR2 from the germline V gene are MDHEN and SYDVKM. The CDR3 loop reads CASSHKPLGTEAFF. CDR3 DNA sequence: TGTGCCAGCAGCCACAAGCCCCTCGGCACTGAAGCTTTCTTT.

The V gene is TRBV28, the J gene TRBJ1-5; D is uncertain. Germline CDR1 MDHEN, CDR2 SYDVKM. The CDR3 loop spans 14 amino acids. V shed 1 base and J shed 5 bases, with 9 bases lying between them. The CDR3 spells CASSLLGKDQPQHF. Written as DNA, the CDR3 is TGTGCCAGCAGTTTATTGGGGAAGGATCAGCCCCAGCATTTT.

The chain links TRBV12-5 to TRBJ1-2; 10 bases map to TRBD1. The V gene end was trimmed by 4 bases and the J gene end by 0 bases; junction bases not matched to a gene: 11. Per germline, CDR1 LGHNT and CDR2 FRNRAP. CDR3 size: 18 residues. Here the CDR3 DNA reads TGTGCTAGTGGTTGGATACCCGGGACAGGGGCGACTAACTATGGCTACACCTTC. Translating gives CASGWIPGTGATNYGYTF.